The 25 T cell receptor beta chains listed next were all sequenced from one sample in a study of T cells in Graves' hyperthyroidism and ophthalmopathy. What was amplified from RNA transcripts were TCR beta CDR3 regions. The HTBI primer set served for first-round RT-PCR of the TCR CDR3. TCRdb analysed the multiplex PCR reads with MiXCR anew, one entry per CDR3 protein. The sample has under 350,000 distinct CDR3 sequences, over 15% seen once. Sequencing used blood. These receptors originate from a woman between 55 and 75 years old with Graves' ophthalmopathy.

The chain links TRBV25-1 to TRBJ1-1; D gene unclear. V lost 6 bases to trimming and J lost 3 bases, with 11 bases between them. The CDR3 extends over 13 amino acids. CDR1 is MGHDK, CDR2 SYGVNS, per germline. In DNA form, the CDR3 reads TGTGCCAGCAGCGGTCGGTGGGACACTGAAGCTTTCTTT. It codes for CASSGRWDTEAFF.

V and J are TRBV6-5 and TRBJ1-1; 7 bases fit TRBD1. With V trimmed by 0 bases and J by 5 bases, 0 bases remained unmatched. From germline, CDR1 is MNHEY and CDR2 SVGAGI. This CDR3 comprises 13 residues. The CDR3 region is CASSYSGQTEAFF. Written as DNA, the CDR3 is TGTGCCAGCAGTTACTCGGGACAGACTGAAGCTTTCTTT.

Comment on this clonotype: A single base separates this from a much larger clone, so it may be a read error. The chain recombines TRBV3-1 with TRBJ1-1; TRBD1 matches at 8 bases. This CDR3 comprises 16 residues. The germline CDR1 and CDR2 sequences are LGHDT and YNNKEL (reference sequence). In DNA form, the CDR3 reads TGTGCCAGCAGCCGCTTCCCGGGCAGGGGGCGAACTGGAGCTTTCTTT. Its protein is CASSRFPGRGRTGAFF.

This clonotype was counted many times. The CDR3 region is CASSPGGPANYGYTF. The CDR3 nucleotides read TGTGCCAGCTCACCGGGGGGTCCAGCTAACTATGGCTACACCTTC. J is TRBJ1-2 and V is TRBV18; tentative D call: TRBD1 (5 bases). Germline V lookup: CDR1 KGHSH, CDR2 LQKENI. V was clipped by 3 bases and J by 0 bases, with 11 bases between them. This CDR3 contains 15 residues.

This clonotype was seen at least ten times. The V call is TRBV27, the J call TRBJ1-6; D remains ambiguous. The V gene lost 6 bases and the J gene lost 12 bases, with 18 bases spanning the gap. Per the germline V gene, CDR1 is MNHEY and CDR2 is SMNVEV (reference sequence). The CDR3 loop spans 14 amino acids. The CDR3 region is CASSTLPRSKPLHF. For the CDR3, the DNA is TGTGCCAGCAGCACCCTCCCACGTAGCAAACCCCTCCACTTT.

This clonotype was seen repeatedly, ten times or more. The gene calls are TRBV3-1 and TRBJ1-6, with TRBD1 matching 9 bases. With V trimmed by 3 bases and J by 7 bases, 4 bases remained unmatched. The CDR3 is 15 amino acids. Germline CDR1 reads LGHDT; CDR2 reads YNNKEL (reference sequence). The chain's CDR3 is CASSQGQGGNSPLHF. CDR3 nucleotides: TGTGCCAGCAGCCAGGGACAGGGCGGCAATTCACCCCTCCACTTT.

This clonotype showed up many times. This sequence joins TRBV2 and TRBJ1-1; 7 bases align to TRBD1. The germline gives CDR1 SNHLY, CDR2 FYNNEI. The CDR3 is made up of 18 amino acids. The V gene end was trimmed by 3 bases and the J gene end by 3 bases; junction bases not matched to a gene: 16. The CDR3 DNA sequence: TGTGCCAGCAGTGAGCCCGTGGAGGGGGCATCATCCGACACTGAAGCTTTCTTT. This codes for CASSEPVEGASSDTEAFF.

Only a few counts were recorded for this clonotype. The chain uses TRBV4-3 and TRBJ2-6; unclear D gene. V was trimmed by 0 bases and J by 3 bases, leaving 9 bases between them. Per germline, CDR1 LGHNA and CDR2 YSLEER. CDR3 length: 16 residues. CDR3 amino acids: CASSQELGYGANVLTF. The CDR3 DNA sequence: TGCGCCAGCAGCCAAGAACTGGGGTATGGGGCCAACGTCCTGACTTTC.

This clonotype was observed many times. This rearrangement joins TRBV6-2 or TRBV6-3 to TRBJ1-1; TRBD1 is a possible D gene (5 bases). CDR3 length: 14 residues. Trimming stripped 0 bases from V and 4 bases from J, with 9 bases between. Germline lookup yields CDR1 MNHEY and CDR2 SVGEGT. DNA of the CDR3: TGTGCCAGCAGTTACTCGGGAAGGGGCACTGAAGCTTTCTTT. Protein sequence: CASSYSGRGTEAFF.

The rearrangement joins TRBV4-1 to TRBJ1-2; no reliable D call. The germline CDR1 and CDR2 sequences are MGHRA and YSYEKL. V was pared by 0 bases and J by 0 bases, with 8 bases between. This CDR3 has 15 residues. The CDR3 is CASSQDGGTNYGYTF. The CDR3 region has the DNA TGCGCCAGCAGCCAAGATGGCGGGACTAACTATGGCTACACCTTC.

This clonotype was seen ten or more times. CDR3 nucleotide sequence: TGTGCCAGCAGCTTAGGTATGAGTGGAACCTACGAGCAGTACTTC. This sequence encodes CASSLGMSGTYEQYF. This chain links TRBV7-3 with TRBJ2-7; no clear D. V was pared by 2 bases and J by 2 bases, with 13 bases between. The CDR3 sequence is 15 residues long. CDR1 and CDR2 (germline): SGHTA, FQGTGA.

This clonotype was observed at least ten times. V usage is TRBV7-9 and J usage is TRBJ2-2; D unresolved. Germline V gives CDR1 SEHNR, CDR2 FQNEAQ (reference sequence). The CDR3 runs to 15 residues. The germline V and J ends were trimmed by 4 bases and 3 bases, with 12 bases remaining between them. This chain's CDR3 is CASSYREVHTGELFF. Here the CDR3 DNA reads TGTGCCAGCAGCTATAGGGAAGTGCACACCGGGGAGCTGTTTTTT.

The V and J genes are TRBV19 and TRBJ2-6; perhaps TRBD1 as D (5 bases). Trimming stripped 4 bases from V and 2 bases from J, with 9 bases between. The V gene's germline CDR1 is LNHDA and CDR2 SQIVND (reference sequence). CDR3 size: 15 residues. The CDR3 coding sequence is TGTGCCAGTAGTACCCCAGGGACTGGGGCCAACGTCCTGACTTTC. This gives the protein CASSTPGTGANVLTF.

There are a few counts of this clonotype. The chain uses TRBV7-6 and TRBJ2-7; D remains unclear. There are 12 residues in the CDR3. Germline-derived CDR1 and CDR2 are SGHVS and FNYEAQ. V lost 1 base and J 5 bases, leaving 6 bases between the germline ends. CDR3 sequence: CASSLGPHEQYF. The CDR3 coding sequence is TGTGCCAGCAGCTTAGGACCCCACGAGCAGTACTTC. Looking up the rest from reference TRBV7-6 and TRBJ2-7 gives the full variable domain: GAGVSQSPRYKVTKRGQDVALRCDPISGHVSLYWYRQALGQGPEFLTYFNYEAQQDKSGLPNDRFSAERPEGSISTLTIQRTEQRDSAMYRCASSLGPHEQYFGPGTRLTVT.

This clonotype was seen many times. This rearrangement joins TRBV2 to TRBJ1-6; D perhaps matches TRBD1 (5 bases). Trimming cost V 7 bases and J 7 bases, with 11 bases left between them. The CDR3 length is 13 residues. Per germline, CDR1 SNHLY and CDR2 FYNNEI. The CDR3 loop reads CASKGQTNSPLHF. CDR3 sequence (DNA): TGTGCCAGCAAGGGGCAGACCAATTCACCCCTCCACTTT.

The rearrangement uses TRBV20-1 and TRBJ1-4; 10 bases are a match to TRBD1. The CDR3 has 15 amino acids. Per germline, CDR1 DFQATT and CDR2 SNEGSKA (reference sequence). V trimming: 4 bases; J trimming: 5 bases; junction bases outside the gene matches: 7. DNA of the CDR3: TGCAGTGCTAACTCTCCGGGACAGGGGAATGAAAAACTGTTTTTT. It encodes CSANSPGQGNEKLFF.

This clonotype has a count of ten or more. V and J are TRBV3-1 and TRBJ2-7; the D is unclear. This CDR3 is 13 amino acids long. V lost 7 bases to trimming and J lost 0 bases, with 10 bases between them. Germline V gives CDR1 LGHDT, CDR2 YNNKEL (reference sequence). The CDR3 nucleotides are TGTGCCAGCACCTACACGAACTCCTACGAGCAGTACTTC. It translates to CASTYTNSYEQYF.

This clonotype was seen at least ten times. The rearrangement links TRBV19 to TRBJ2-1; 14 nucleotides agree with TRBD2. CDR1 is LNHDA, CDR2 SQIVND, per germline (reference sequence). Unmatched junction bases numbered 7, after V lost 5 bases and J lost 4 bases. There are 17 residues in the CDR3. The CDR3 DNA sequence: TGTGCCAGTAGTGTTGGGACTAGCGGGAGCATGTACAATGAGCAGTTCTTC. It yields the protein CASSVGTSGSMYNEQFF.

The CDR3 reads CSARPPAGVGANVLTF. The CDR3 DNA follows: TGCAGTGCTAGACCTCCAGCGGGGGTTGGGGCCAACGTCCTGACTTTC. This chain links TRBV20-1 with TRBJ2-6; TRBD2 matches 8 bases. V was pared by 2 bases and J by 3 bases, with 6 bases of the junction left unmatched. CDR1 is DFQATT and CDR2 is SNEGSKA in the germline V gene (reference sequence). The CDR3 is 16 amino acids.

This clonotype has a count of ten or more. This chain uses TRBV5-8 with TRBJ1-1; perhaps TRBD1 as D (5 bases). Trimming took off 4 bases at V and 7 bases at J, with 23 bases between the two ends. The CDR3 is 16 amino acids. Germline assignment: CDR1 SGHTS and CDR2 YDEGEE. The CDR3 reads CASSSRRRGKHSEAFF. The CDR3, as DNA: TGTGCCAGCAGCAGCCGTAGGAGGGGAAAACATAGTGAAGCTTTCTTT.

This clonotype came up a few times. CDR3 amino acids: CASSQGGGTGGYTF. CDR3 sequence (DNA): TGTGCCAGCAGCCAAGGTGGGGGAACTGGGGGCTACACCTTC. This chain connects TRBV4-2 to TRBJ1-2, with a weak D call TRBD1 (5 bases). Germline values: CDR1 LGHNA, CDR2 YNFKEQ. Trimming shortened V by 1 base and J by 8 bases, and 14 bases separated the two germline ends. The CDR3 spans 14 residues.

This chain connects TRBV12-3 or TRBV12-4 to TRBJ2-5, with 10 positions matching TRBD2. The V gene end was trimmed by 4 bases and the J gene end by 5 bases; junction bases not matched to a gene: 7. CDR3 length: 15 residues. DNA of the CDR3: TGTGCCAGCAGTTCAAGCGGGAGGGGAGTGGAGACCCAGTACTTC. Residues: CASSSSGRGVETQYF.

This clonotype was observed at least ten times. This chain links TRBV18 with TRBJ2-7; 10 positions agree with TRBD2. J lost 7 bases, V lost 4 bases, and 4 bases had no gene match. CDR1 is KGHSH, CDR2 LQKENI, per germline. This CDR3 has 13 amino acids. CDR3: CASSRTSGGEQYF. The CDR3 region has the DNA TGTGCCAGCTCACGGACTAGCGGTGGGGAGCAGTACTTC.

Many counts were recorded for this clonotype. The genes are TRBV29-1 and TRBJ2-3; D might be TRBD1 (6 bases). This CDR3 is 17 amino acids long. Per germline, CDR1 SQVTM and CDR2 ANQGSEA. The ends were cut back, 0 bases at V and 1 base at J, with 17 bases in the middle. CDR3 DNA: TGCAGCGTTGAAGAACTTTATTCGGCAGGGGGCACAGATACGCAGTATTTT. The encoded protein is CSVEELYSAGGTDTQYF.

Many counts were recorded for this clonotype. This chain connects TRBV2 to TRBJ1-1; 10 nucleotides line up with TRBD1. Germline V CDR1 and CDR2: SNHLY, FYNNEI. Unmatched junction bases numbered 2, after V lost 3 bases and J lost 4 bases. The CDR3 sequence is 14 residues long. The CDR3 region is CASSEGTGATEAFF. CDR3 nucleotide sequence: TGTGCCAGCAGTGAGGGGACAGGGGCCACTGAAGCTTTCTTT.